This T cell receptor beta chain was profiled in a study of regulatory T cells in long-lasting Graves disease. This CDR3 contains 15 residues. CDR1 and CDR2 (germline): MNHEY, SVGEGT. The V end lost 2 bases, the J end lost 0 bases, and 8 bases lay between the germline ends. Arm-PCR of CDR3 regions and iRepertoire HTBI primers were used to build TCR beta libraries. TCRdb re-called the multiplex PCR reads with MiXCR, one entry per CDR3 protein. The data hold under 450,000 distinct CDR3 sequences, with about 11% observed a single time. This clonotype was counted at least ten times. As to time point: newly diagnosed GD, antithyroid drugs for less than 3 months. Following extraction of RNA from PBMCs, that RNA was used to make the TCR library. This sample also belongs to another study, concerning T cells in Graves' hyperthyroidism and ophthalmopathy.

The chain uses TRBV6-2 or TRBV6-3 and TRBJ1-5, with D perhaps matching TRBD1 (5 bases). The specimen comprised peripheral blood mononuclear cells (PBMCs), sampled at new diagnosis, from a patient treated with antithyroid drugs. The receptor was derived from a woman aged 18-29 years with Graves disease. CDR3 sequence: CASSYRGNSNQPQHF. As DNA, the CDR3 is TGTGCCAGCAGTTACAGGGGTAATAGCAATCAGCCCCAGCATTTT.